A single sample gave rise to the 29 T cell receptor beta chains below, sequenced in a study of CD8 T cells in Susac syndrome. The RNA, about 0.5 to 1 ug, was put through reverse transcription using random hexamers. TCRdb re-derived calls from the immunoSEQ multiplex PCR reads in MiXCR, one entry per CDR3 protein. The sample has fewer than 350,000 distinct CDR3 sequences; 65% to 90% are singletons. The sequenced sample consisted of CD8+ T cells from PBMCs. Receptors were obtained from a human donor with multiple sclerosis.

The rearrangement links TRBV7-9 to TRBJ1-4, with 8 bases aligning to TRBD1. V lost 1 base to trimming and J lost 5 bases; unmatched junction nucleotides: 3. Germline CDR1 SEHNR, CDR2 FQNEAQ (reference sequence). The CDR3 loop spans 15 amino acids. This CDR3 reads CASSLGTGGNEKLFF. Written as DNA, the CDR3 is TGTGCCAGCAGCTTAGGCACAGGGGGGAATGAAAAACTGTTTTTT. Supplemented by reference TRBV7-9 and TRBJ1-4, the full variable domain reads DTGVSQNPRHKITKRGQNVTFRCDPISEHNRLYWYRQTLGQGPEFLTYFQNEAQLEKSRLLSDRFSAERPKGSFSTLEIQRTEQGDSAMYLCASSLGTGGNEKLFFGSGTQLSVL.

The chain links TRBV5-6 to TRBJ2-7; TRBD1 or TRBD2 may be the D gene (5 bases each). V lost 3 bases, J lost 3 bases, and 16 bases lay in between. Germline-derived CDR1 and CDR2 are SGHDT and YYEEEE. The CDR3 consists of 15 residues. The CDR3 spells CASSSFDREGYEQYF. CDR3 sequence (DNA): TGTGCCAGCAGCTCCTTTGACAGAGAGGGCTACGAGCAGTACTTC.

The chain recombines TRBV27 with TRBJ2-7; 7 nucleotides align to TRBD1. J lost 5 bases, V lost 11 bases, and 9 bases had no gene match. This CDR3 comprises 12 residues. Germline-derived CDR1 and CDR2 are MNHEY and SMNVEV (reference sequence). CDR3 DNA sequence: TGTGCCTCCTCGAGGGGGCCCAACGAGCAGTACTTC. Translated: CASSRGPNEQYF.

The gene calls are TRBV7-9 and TRBJ2-3; 9 bases are a match to TRBD1. Germline CDR1 is SEHNR and CDR2 is FQNEAQ (reference sequence). The junction had 12 bases not matched to a gene; V was cut back by 4 bases and J by 4 bases. The CDR3 is 17 residues long. CDR3 in amino acids: CASSSPPRDRVSDTQYF. CDR3 sequence (DNA): TGTGCCAGCAGCTCACCGCCCCGGGACAGGGTGTCAGATACGCAGTATTTT.

The chain links TRBV2 to TRBJ2-4; D remains ambiguous. With 5 bases removed from V and 0 bases from J, the gap between germline ends came to 11 bases. The germline V gene has CDR1 SNHLY and CDR2 FYNNEI. The CDR3 length is 15 residues. CDR3 coding DNA: TGTGCCAGCAGTAAGGTTACTTTAGCCAAAAACATTCAGTACTTC. Encoded protein: CASSKVTLAKNIQYF.

V gene TRBV27 combines with J gene TRBJ2-3, with D perhaps being TRBD1 or TRBD2 (5 bases each). Between the trimmed V and J ends, which lost 6 bases and 7 bases, there was a span of 17 bases. CDR3 length: 14 amino acids. Germline V gene lookup returns CDR1 MNHEY and CDR2 SMNVEV (reference sequence). This CDR3 reads CASSLSGEGNTQYF. The CDR3 DNA follows: TGTGCCAGCAGCCTGAGCGGAGAGGGGAATACGCAGTATTTT.

The chain links TRBV20-1 to TRBJ2-7; 9 positions agree with TRBD2. There are 14 residues in the CDR3. The V segment lost 5 bases and the J segment 4 bases; nucleotides outside the gene matches: 9. Germline V gene lookup returns CDR1 DFQATT and CDR2 SNEGSKA (reference sequence). This chain's CDR3 is CSALTSGPGYEQYF. DNA of the CDR3: TGCAGTGCTCTGACTAGCGGACCTGGGTACGAGCAGTACTTC.

The chain has TRBV7-8 and TRBJ2-1, with D possibly matching TRBD1 (6 bases). This CDR3 region has 18 residues. V was clipped by 2 bases and J by 8 bases, with 25 bases between them. CDR1 is SGHVS and CDR2 is FQNEAQ in the germline V gene. The CDR3 nucleotides are TGTGCCAGCAGCTTACCAGGGCACAGGGTTGAAGTGGTCGATGAGCAGTTCTTC. As protein: CASSLPGHRVEVVDEQFF. The entire variable domain, with the rest obtained from reference TRBV7-8 and TRBJ2-1, is as follows: GAGVSQSPRYKVAKRGQDVALRCDPISGHVSLFWYQQALGQGPEFLTYFQNEAQLDKSGLPSDRFFAERPEGSVSTLKIQRTQQEDSAVYLCASSLPGHRVEVVDEQFFGPGTRLTVL.

In its sample, this clonotype was seen once. The V call is TRBV7-9, the J call TRBJ2-7, with 7 bases aligning to TRBD2. Unmatched junction bases numbered 7, after V lost 5 bases and J lost 0 bases. This CDR3 comprises 15 residues. Germline V gene data show CDR1 as SEHNR and CDR2 as FQNEAQ (reference sequence). This CDR3 reads CASSPFRDYSYEQYF. DNA for the CDR3: TGTGCCAGCAGCCCATTTCGGGACTACTCCTACGAGCAGTACTTC.

The chain recombines TRBV24-1 with TRBJ2-2; maybe TRBD1 (6 bases). V was pared by 1 base and J by 1 base, with 9 bases between. Germline lookup yields CDR1 KGHDR and CDR2 SFDVKD. The CDR3 has 16 amino acids. In nucleotides, the CDR3 is TGTGCCACCAGTGATTTAGGGACAAAGAACACCGGGGAGCTGTTTTTT. This gives the protein CATSDLGTKNTGELFF.

The chain links TRBV5-4 to TRBJ2-1, with a weak D call TRBD2 (5 bases). Per the germline V gene, CDR1 is SGHNT and CDR2 is YYREEE (reference sequence). This CDR3 spans 18 amino acids. V dropped 3 bases and J dropped 0 bases, with 19 bases sitting between them. The CDR3 nucleotides are TGTGCCAGCAGCTCGACTACGCCGTTCTCCAGCTCCTACAATGAGCAGTTCTTC. Amino acids: CASSSTTPFSSSYNEQFF.

The rearrangement uses TRBV30 and TRBJ1-4; D perhaps matches TRBD1 (5 bases). Trimming stripped 5 bases from V and 6 bases from J, with 13 bases between. The CDR3 loop spans 13 amino acids. Germline lookup yields CDR1 GTSNPN and CDR2 SVGIG (reference sequence). The DNA for the CDR3 is TGTGCCTGGTCGTGGGGGTTCGATGAAAAACTGTTTTTT. This translates into CAWSWGFDEKLFF.

V usage is TRBV24-1 and J usage is TRBJ2-2, with 7 bases fitting TRBD1. The CDR3 extends over 16 amino acids. The V gene end was trimmed by 4 bases and the J gene end by 3 bases; junction bases not matched to a gene: 7. Germline values: CDR1 KGHDR, CDR2 SFDVKD. CDR3: CATSESDRAHTGELFF. The CDR3 DNA follows: TGTGCCACCAGTGAGAGTGACAGGGCCCACACCGGGGAGCTGTTTTTT.

This chain joins TRBV12-3 or TRBV12-4 and TRBJ1-3, with a tentative D call TRBD1 (5 bases). The CDR3 consists of 14 residues. V shed 7 bases and J shed 0 bases, with 10 bases lying between them. This chain's CDR3 is CASNGGSSGNTIYF. CDR3 bases: TGTGCCAGCAACGGGGGGAGCTCTGGAAACACCATATATTTT.

The chain recombines TRBV6-2 or TRBV6-3 with TRBJ2-3, with D unresolved. Trimming stripped 6 bases from V and 0 bases from J, with 16 bases between. Per germline, CDR1 MNHEY and CDR2 SVGEGT. The CDR3 loop spans 16 amino acids. The CDR3 loop reads CASSPLYWSSTDTQYF. The CDR3 DNA is TGTGCCAGCAGCCCTTTGTACTGGTCTAGCACAGATACGCAGTATTTT.

The CDR3 DNA reads TGCAGTGCTCAAATACAGGGTCGGGACTACTATGGCTACACCTTC. Residues: CSAQIQGRDYYGYTF. The chain employs TRBV20-1 and TRBJ1-2; D may be TRBD1 (6 bases). Germline V gives CDR1 DFQATT, CDR2 SNEGSKA (reference sequence). V was shortened by 5 bases and J by 3 bases, with 19 bases between the two germline ends. This CDR3 is 15 amino acids long.

A word on this clonotype: One end of the junction varies from germline; a read error may be responsible. The CDR3 sequence is CASSSSGTSGDF. The CDR3 DNA follows: TGTGCCAGCAGCTCCTCCGGGACTAGCGGGGATTTC. V gene TRBV13 combines with J gene TRBJ2-1; 13 bases match TRBD2. This CDR3 contains 12 residues. The V gene's germline CDR1 is PRHDT and CDR2 FYEKMQ (reference sequence).

The chain uses TRBV20-1 and TRBJ2-5, with 7 bases identical to TRBD1. In germline, CDR1 is DFQATT, CDR2 SNEGSKA (reference sequence). This CDR3 comprises 16 residues. V lost 0 bases to trimming and J lost 3 bases; unmatched junction nucleotides: 10. Written as DNA, the CDR3 is TGCAGTGCTAGAGATGCGCCGGGACAGATCGAAGAGACCCAGTACTTC. Amino acid sequence: CSARDAPGQIEETQYF.

This clonotype was picked up a small number of times. This rearrangement joins TRBV6-1 to TRBJ2-7; TRBD2 matches at 14 bases. Losses at the gene ends were 5 bases for V and 6 bases for J; bases not matched to a gene: 3. The length of the CDR3 is 14 residues. In germline, CDR1 is MNHNS, CDR2 SASEGT. The CDR3 coding sequence is TGTGCCAGCAGTAGACTAGCGGGAGGGGGCGAGCAGTACTTC. This translates into CASSRLAGGGEQYF.

The chain couples TRBV27 to TRBJ2-7; D is possibly TRBD2 (5 bases). Trimming pared 3 bases from V and 2 bases from J, leaving 11 bases between. The germline gives CDR1 MNHEY, CDR2 SMNVEV (reference sequence). The CDR3 has 14 amino acids. The DNA for the CDR3 is TGTGCCAGCAGTTTCCCCGGGAAGACCTACGAGCAGTACTTC. This sequence encodes CASSFPGKTYEQYF.

This chain joins TRBV3-1 and TRBJ2-5; 7 bases align to TRBD2. Germline assignment: CDR1 LGHDT and CDR2 YNNKEL (reference sequence). V lost 6 bases and J lost 0; bases outside the gene matches: 7. The CDR3 runs to 15 residues. CDR3 sequence (DNA): TGTGCCAGCAGGCACCCCACTAGCGACCAAGAGACCCAGTACTTC. It is translated as CASRHPTSDQETQYF.

CDR3 sequence reads: CSARERQTGTTWTYEQFF. The DNA for the CDR3 is TGCAGTGCTAGAGAGAGGCAAACCGGGACAACGTGGACGTATGAGCAGTTCTTC. The genes are TRBV20-1 and TRBJ2-1, with D maybe TRBD1 (6 bases). CDR3 length equals 18 residues. Germline V gene data show CDR1 as DFQATT and CDR2 as SNEGSKA (reference sequence). The ends were cut back, 0 bases at V and 8 bases at J, with 26 bases in the middle.

The chain carries TRBV29-1 and TRBJ2-6; D possibly corresponds to TRBD1 (5 bases). CDR1 is SQVTM, CDR2 ANQGSEA, per germline. The length of the CDR3 is 14 residues. With 5 bases removed from V and 0 bases from J, the gap between germline ends came to 8 bases. CDR3 coding DNA: TGCAGCGTTATTGACAGCTCTGGGGCCAACGTCCTGACTTTC. Translated, it gives CSVIDSSGANVLTF.

The CDR3 reads CASSQPWGVGANVLTF. The CDR3 bases are TGCGCCAGCAGCCAACCTTGGGGGGTCGGGGCCAACGTCCTGACTTTC. The chain is built from TRBV4-3 and TRBJ2-6, with TRBD2 as a possible D gene (6 bases). V lost 2 bases to trimming and J lost 4 bases, with 12 bases between them. The CDR3 sequence is 16 residues long. Germline values: CDR1 LGHNA, CDR2 YSLEER.

V usage is TRBV12-3 or TRBV12-4 and J usage is TRBJ2-5, with TRBD1 identical over 7 bases. The CDR3 length is 14 residues. The junction had 11 bases not matched to a gene; V was cut back by 8 bases and J by 5 bases. CDR3 sequence: CASRSSTGEETQYF. CDR3 bases: TGTGCCAGCCGATCCTCTACAGGGGAGGAGACCCAGTACTTC.

This sequence joins TRBV27 and TRBJ2-5, with D uncertain. CDR1 and CDR2 from the germline V gene are MNHEY and SMNVEV (reference sequence). This CDR3 spans 13 amino acids. Trimming took 3 bases from V and 5 from J, leaving 10 bases between them. CDR3 sequence (DNA): TGTGCCAGCAGTTTCATGTTTAGGGAGACCCAGTACTTC. Protein sequence: CASSFMFRETQYF.

This clonotype was recorded only once. The chain links TRBV11-2 to TRBJ2-2; TRBD1 aligns across 9 bases. CDR1 and CDR2 from the germline V gene are SGHAT and FQNNGV. This CDR3 is built from 16 residues. Trimming took 4 bases from V and 6 from J; bases not matched to a gene: 9. The CDR3 protein is CASSSYTGGLAGELFF. In DNA, the CDR3 is TGTGCCAGCAGCTCATATACAGGGGGCCTCGCCGGGGAGCTGTTTTTT. Complete variable domain (other parts from reference TRBV11-2 and TRBJ2-2): EAGVAQSPRYKIIEKRQSVAFWCNPISGHATLYWYQQILGQGPKLLIQFQNNGVVDDSQLPKDRFSAERLKGVDSTLKIQPAKLEDSAVYLCASSSYTGGLAGELFFGEGSRLTVL.

This clonotype was detected only once. The chain combines TRBV25-1 with TRBJ2-5; 9 bases fit TRBD2. In germline, CDR1 is MGHDK, CDR2 SYGVNS. This CDR3 has 15 amino acids. V trimming: 2 bases; J trimming: 2 bases; junction bases outside the gene matches: 3. CDR3 loop: CASSEATSGQETQYF. The CDR3 coding sequence is TGTGCCAGCAGTGAAGCGACTAGCGGTCAAGAGACCCAGTACTTC.

This sequence joins TRBV29-1 and TRBJ2-3; no clear D gene. The CDR3 spans 11 residues. Germline CDR1 reads SQVTM; CDR2 reads ANQGSEA. V was cut by 6 bases and J by 6 bases, with 10 bases left in between. The CDR3 coding sequence is TGCAGCGTCGAGAGGATGGATACGCAGTATTTT. The encoded protein is CSVERMDTQYF.